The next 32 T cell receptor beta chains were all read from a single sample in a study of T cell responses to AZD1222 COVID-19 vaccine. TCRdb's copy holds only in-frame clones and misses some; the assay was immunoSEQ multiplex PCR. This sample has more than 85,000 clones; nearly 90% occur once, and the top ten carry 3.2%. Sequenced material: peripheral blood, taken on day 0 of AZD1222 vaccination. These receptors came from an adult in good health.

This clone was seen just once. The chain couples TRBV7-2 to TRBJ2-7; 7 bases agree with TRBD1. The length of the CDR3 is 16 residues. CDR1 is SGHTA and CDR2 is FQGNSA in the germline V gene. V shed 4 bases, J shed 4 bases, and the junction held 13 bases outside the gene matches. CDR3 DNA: TGTGCCAGCAGCTCGGTAACAGGGGTTGTTTTGTACGAGCAGTACTTC. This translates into CASSSVTGVVLYEQYF.

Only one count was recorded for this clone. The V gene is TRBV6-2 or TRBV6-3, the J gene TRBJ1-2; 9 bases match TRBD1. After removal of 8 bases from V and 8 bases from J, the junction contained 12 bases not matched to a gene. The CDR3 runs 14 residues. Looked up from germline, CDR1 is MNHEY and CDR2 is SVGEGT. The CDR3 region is CASRRTGVSKGYTF. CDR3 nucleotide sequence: TGTGCCAGCCGCCGGACAGGGGTGTCGAAGGGCTACACCTTC.

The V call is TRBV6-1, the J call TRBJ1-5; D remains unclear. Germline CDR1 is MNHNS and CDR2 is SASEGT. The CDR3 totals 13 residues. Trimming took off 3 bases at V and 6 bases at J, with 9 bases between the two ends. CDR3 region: CASSEGLGQPQHF. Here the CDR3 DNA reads TGTGCCAGCAGTGAGGGGTTGGGTCAGCCCCAGCATTTT.

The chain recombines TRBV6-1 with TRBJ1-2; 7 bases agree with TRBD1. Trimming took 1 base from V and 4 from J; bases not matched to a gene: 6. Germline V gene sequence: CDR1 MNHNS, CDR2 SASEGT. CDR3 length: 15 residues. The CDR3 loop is CASSEGMRGPYGYTF. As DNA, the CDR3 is TGTGCCAGCAGTGAAGGAATGAGGGGGCCCTATGGCTACACCTTC.

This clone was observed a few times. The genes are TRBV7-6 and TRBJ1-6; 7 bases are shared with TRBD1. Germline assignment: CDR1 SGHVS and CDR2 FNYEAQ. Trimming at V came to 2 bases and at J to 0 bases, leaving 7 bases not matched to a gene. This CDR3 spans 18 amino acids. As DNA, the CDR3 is TGTGCCAGCAGCTTATCGGTTGGGACAGCCTCCTATAATTCACCCCTCCACTTT. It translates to CASSLSVGTASYNSPLHF.

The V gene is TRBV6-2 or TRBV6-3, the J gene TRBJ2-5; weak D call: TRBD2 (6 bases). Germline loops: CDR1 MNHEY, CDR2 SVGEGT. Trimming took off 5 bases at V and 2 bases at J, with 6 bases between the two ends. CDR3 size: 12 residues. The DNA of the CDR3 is TGTGCCAGCAGTGGGGGGCAAGAGACCCAGTACTTC. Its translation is CASSGGQETQYF.

This CDR3 reads CASSLALGQGAREQYF. For the CDR3, the DNA is TGTGCCAGCAGCTTGGCCTTGGGACAGGGGGCGCGAGAGCAGTACTTC. The chain joins TRBV5-4 to TRBJ2-7; 12 nucleotides match TRBD1. CDR1 is SGHNT, CDR2 YYREEE, per germline (reference sequence). V shed 0 bases and J 7 bases; nucleotides not matched to a gene: 8. This CDR3 is built from 16 residues.

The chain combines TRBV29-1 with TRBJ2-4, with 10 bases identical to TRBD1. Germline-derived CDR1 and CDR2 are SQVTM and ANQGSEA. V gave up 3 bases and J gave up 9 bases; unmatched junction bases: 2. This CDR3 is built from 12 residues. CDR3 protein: CSVDGTGAIQYF. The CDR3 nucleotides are TGCAGCGTTGATGGGACAGGGGCCATTCAGTACTTC.

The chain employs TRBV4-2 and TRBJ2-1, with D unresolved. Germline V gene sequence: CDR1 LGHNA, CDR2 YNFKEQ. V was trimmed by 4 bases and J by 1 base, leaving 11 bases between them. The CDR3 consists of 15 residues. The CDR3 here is CASSPDRASYNEQFF. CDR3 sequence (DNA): TGTGCCAGCAGCCCCGATCGCGCTTCCTACAATGAGCAGTTCTTC.

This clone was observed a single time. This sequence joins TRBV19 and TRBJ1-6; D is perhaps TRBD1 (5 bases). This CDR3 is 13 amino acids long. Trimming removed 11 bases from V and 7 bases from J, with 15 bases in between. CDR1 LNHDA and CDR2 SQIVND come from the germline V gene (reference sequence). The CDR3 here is CAAGGFRNSPLHF. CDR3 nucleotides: TGTGCCGCTGGGGGGTTTCGGAATTCACCCCTCCACTTT.

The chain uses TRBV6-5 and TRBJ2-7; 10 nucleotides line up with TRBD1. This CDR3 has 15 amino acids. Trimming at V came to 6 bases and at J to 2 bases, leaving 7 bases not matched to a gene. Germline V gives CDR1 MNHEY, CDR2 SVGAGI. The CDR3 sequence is CASSLRGQGTYEQYF. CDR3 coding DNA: TGTGCCAGCAGCCTAAGGGGACAGGGGACCTACGAGCAGTACTTC.

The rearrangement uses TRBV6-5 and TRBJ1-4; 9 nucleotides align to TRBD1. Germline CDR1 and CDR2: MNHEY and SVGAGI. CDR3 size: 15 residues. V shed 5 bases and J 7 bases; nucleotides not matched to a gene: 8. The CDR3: CASSNQGQGGEKLFF. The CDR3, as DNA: TGTGCCAGCAGTAACCAGGGACAGGGAGGTGAAAAACTGTTTTTT.

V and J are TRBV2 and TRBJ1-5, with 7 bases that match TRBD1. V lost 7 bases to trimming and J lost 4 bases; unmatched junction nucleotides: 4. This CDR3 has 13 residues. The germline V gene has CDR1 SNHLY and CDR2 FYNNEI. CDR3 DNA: TGTGCCAGCACTGACAGGGTGAATCAGCCCCAGCATTTT. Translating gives CASTDRVNQPQHF.

The CDR3 loop is CASSPGAHGDIQYF. The CDR3 coding sequence is TGTGCCAGCAGCCCCGGGGCCCACGGGGACATTCAGTACTTC. The genes are TRBV6-4 and TRBJ2-4; perhaps D is TRBD1 or TRBD2 (5 bases each). The CDR3 has 14 amino acids. CDR1 is MRHNA, CDR2 SNTAGT, per germline. V shed 6 bases and J shed 8 bases, with 17 bases lying between them.

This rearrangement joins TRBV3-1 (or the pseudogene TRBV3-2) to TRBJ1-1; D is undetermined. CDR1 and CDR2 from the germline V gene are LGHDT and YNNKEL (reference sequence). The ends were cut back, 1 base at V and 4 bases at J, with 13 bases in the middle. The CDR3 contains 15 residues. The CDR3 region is CASSQVVLGSTEAFF. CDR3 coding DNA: TGTGCCAGCAGCCAAGTCGTTCTTGGGAGCACTGAAGCTTTCTTT.

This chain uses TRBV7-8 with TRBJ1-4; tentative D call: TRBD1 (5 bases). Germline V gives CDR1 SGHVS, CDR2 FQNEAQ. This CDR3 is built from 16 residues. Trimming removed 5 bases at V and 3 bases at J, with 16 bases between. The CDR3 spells CASSLLSGTPNEKLFF. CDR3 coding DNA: TGTGCCAGCAGCCTCCTTTCGGGGACGCCTAATGAAAAACTGTTTTTT.

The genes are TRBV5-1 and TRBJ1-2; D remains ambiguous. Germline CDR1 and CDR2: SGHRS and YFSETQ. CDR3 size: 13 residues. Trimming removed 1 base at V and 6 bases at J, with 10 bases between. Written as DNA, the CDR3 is TGCGCCAGCAGCTTGCAGGAAGTAGATGGCTACACCTTC. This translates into CASSLQEVDGYTF.

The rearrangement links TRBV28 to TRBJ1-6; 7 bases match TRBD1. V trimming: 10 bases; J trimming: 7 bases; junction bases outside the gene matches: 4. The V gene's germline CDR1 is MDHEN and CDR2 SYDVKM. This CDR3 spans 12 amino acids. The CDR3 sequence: CANRGLNSPLHF. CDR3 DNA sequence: TGTGCCAACAGGGGCTTAAATTCACCCCTCCACTTT.

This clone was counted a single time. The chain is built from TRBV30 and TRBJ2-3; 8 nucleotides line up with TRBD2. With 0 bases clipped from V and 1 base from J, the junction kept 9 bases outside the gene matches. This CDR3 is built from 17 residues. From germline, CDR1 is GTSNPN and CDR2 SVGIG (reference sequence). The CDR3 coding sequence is TGTGCCTGGAGTGTCGGTAGCGGGGCTCAAGGCACAGATACGCAGTATTTT. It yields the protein CAWSVGSGAQGTDTQYF.

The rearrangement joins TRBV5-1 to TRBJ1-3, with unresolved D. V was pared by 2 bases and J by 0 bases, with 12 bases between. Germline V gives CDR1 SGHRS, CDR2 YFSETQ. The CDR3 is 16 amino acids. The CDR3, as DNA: TGCGCCAGCAGCTTTGCTGGTGGAGCCTCTGGAAACACCATATATTTT. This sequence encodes CASSFAGGASGNTIYF.

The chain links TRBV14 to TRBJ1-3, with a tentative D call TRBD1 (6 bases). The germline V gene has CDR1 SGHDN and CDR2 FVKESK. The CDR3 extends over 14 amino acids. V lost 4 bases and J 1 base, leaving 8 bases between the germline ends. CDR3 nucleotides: TGTGCCAGCAGCCGGGACATTTCTGGAAACACCATATATTTT. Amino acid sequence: CASSRDISGNTIYF.

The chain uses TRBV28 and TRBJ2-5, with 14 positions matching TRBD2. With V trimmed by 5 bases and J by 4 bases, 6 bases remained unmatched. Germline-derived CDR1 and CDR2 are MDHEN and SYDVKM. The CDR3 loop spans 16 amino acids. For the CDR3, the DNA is TGTGCCAGCAGTGGACTAGCGGGAGGACCCAGAGAGACCCAGTACTTC. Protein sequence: CASSGLAGGPRETQYF.

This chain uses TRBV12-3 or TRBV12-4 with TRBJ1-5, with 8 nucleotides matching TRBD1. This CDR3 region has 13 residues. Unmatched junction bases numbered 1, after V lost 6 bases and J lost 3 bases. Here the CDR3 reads CASRDRDNQPQHF. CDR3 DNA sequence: TGTGCCAGCAGGGACAGGGACAATCAGCCCCAGCATTTT.

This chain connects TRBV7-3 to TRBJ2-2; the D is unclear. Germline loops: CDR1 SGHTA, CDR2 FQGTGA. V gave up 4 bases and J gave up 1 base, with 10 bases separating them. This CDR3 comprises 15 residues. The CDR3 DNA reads TGTGCCAGCAGCTCTGGCGGCGGGAACACCGGGGAGCTGTTTTTT. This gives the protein CASSSGGGNTGELFF.

CDR3 loop: CASKGIGQGNTEAFF. DNA of the CDR3: TGTGCCAGCAAAGGGATAGGACAGGGGAACACTGAAGCTTTCTTT. This chain uses TRBV28 with TRBJ1-1; 8 nucleotides agree with TRBD1. V shed 7 bases and J 1 base; nucleotides not matched to a gene: 8. CDR3 size: 15 residues. Germline V gives CDR1 MDHEN, CDR2 SYDVKM.

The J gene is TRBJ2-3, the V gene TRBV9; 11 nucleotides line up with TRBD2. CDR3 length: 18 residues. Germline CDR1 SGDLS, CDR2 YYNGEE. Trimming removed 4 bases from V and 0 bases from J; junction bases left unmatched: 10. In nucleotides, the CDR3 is TGTGCCAGCAGCCCCGGGAGACTAGCGGGGACTAGCACAGATACGCAGTATTTT. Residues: CASSPGRLAGTSTDTQYF.

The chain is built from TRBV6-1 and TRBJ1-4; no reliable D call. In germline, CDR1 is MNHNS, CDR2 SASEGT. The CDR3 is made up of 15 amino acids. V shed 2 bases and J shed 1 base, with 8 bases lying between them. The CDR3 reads CASSEFAGTNEKLFF. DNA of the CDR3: TGTGCCAGCAGTGAATTCGCTGGAACTAATGAAAAACTGTTTTTT.

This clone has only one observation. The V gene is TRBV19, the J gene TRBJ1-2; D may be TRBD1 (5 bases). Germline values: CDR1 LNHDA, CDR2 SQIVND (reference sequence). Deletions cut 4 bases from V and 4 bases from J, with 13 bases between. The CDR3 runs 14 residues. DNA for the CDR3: TGTGCCAGTAGTACCCCGGGGCAGGGCTATGGCTACACCTTC. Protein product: CASSTPGQGYGYTF.

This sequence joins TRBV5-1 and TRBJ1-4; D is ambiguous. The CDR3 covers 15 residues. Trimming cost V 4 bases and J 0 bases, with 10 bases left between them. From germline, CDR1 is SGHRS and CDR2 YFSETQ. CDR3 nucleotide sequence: TGCGCCAGCAGCATCGCAGAGGCAACTAATGAAAAACTGTTTTTT. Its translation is CASSIAEATNEKLFF.

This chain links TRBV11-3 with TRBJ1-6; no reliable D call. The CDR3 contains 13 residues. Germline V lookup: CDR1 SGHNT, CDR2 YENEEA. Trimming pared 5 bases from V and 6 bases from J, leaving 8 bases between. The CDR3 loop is CASSRTVNSPLHF. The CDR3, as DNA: TGTGCCAGCAGCCGGACGGTTAATTCACCCCTCCACTTT.

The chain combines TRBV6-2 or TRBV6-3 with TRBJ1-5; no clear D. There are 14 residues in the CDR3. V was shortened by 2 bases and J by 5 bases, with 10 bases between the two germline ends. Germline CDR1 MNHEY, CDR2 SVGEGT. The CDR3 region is CASSYRAGHQPQHF. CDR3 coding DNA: TGTGCCAGCAGTTACAGGGCGGGCCATCAGCCCCAGCATTTT.

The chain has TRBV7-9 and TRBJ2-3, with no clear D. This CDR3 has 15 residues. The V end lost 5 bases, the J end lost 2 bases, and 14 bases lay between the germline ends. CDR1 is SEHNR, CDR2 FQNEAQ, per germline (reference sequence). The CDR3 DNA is TGTGCCAGCAGCCTCTCAAGCGTATCCACAGATACGCAGTATTTT. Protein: CASSLSSVSTDTQYF.